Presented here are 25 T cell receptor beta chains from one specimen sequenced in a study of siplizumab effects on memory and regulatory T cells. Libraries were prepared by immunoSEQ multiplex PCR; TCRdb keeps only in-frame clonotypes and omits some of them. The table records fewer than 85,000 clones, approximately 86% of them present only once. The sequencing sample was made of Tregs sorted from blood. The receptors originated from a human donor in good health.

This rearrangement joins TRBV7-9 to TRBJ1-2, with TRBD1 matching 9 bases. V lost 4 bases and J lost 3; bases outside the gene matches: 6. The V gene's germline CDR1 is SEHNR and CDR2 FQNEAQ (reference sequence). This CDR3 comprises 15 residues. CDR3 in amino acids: CASSSGQGGDYGYTF. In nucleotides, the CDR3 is TGTGCCAGCAGCTCGGGACAGGGCGGTGACTATGGCTACACCTTC.

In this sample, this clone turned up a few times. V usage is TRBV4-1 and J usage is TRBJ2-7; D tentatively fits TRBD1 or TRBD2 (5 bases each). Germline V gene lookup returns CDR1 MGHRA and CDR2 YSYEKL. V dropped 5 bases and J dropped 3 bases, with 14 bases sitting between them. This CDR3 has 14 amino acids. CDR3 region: CASSFRDGNYEQYF. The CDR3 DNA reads TGCGCCAGCAGCTTCCGGGACGGTAACTACGAGCAGTACTTC.

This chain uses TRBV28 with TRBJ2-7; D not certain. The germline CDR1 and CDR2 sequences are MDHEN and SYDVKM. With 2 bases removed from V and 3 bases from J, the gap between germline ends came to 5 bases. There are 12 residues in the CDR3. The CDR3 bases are TGTGCCAGCAGTTTAGGGTTCTACGAGCAGTACTTC. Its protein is CASSLGFYEQYF.

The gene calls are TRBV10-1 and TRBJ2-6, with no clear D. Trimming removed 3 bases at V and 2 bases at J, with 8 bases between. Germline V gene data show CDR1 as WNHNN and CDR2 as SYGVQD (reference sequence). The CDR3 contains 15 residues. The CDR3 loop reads CASSEGEAGANVLTF. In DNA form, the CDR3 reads TGCGCCAGCAGTGAAGGAGAAGCTGGGGCCAACGTCCTGACTTTC.

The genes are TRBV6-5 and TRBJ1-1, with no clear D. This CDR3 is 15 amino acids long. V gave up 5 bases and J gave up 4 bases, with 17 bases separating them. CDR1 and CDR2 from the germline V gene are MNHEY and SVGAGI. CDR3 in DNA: TGTGCCAGCAGTCCCCTACAGAAGGTTTCCACTGAAGCTTTCTTT. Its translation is CASSPLQKVSTEAFF.

The chain's CDR3 is CASSETPSGGAKNIQYF. The CDR3 coding sequence is TGTGCCAGCAGTGAAACGCCTAGCGGGGGAGCCAAAAACATTCAGTACTTC. The rearrangement joins TRBV6-1 to TRBJ2-4; 10 bases map to TRBD2. There are 17 residues in the CDR3. Germline trimming cut 2 bases from V and 0 bases from J; bases unmatched to any gene: 4. Germline V gene lookup returns CDR1 MNHNS and CDR2 SASEGT.

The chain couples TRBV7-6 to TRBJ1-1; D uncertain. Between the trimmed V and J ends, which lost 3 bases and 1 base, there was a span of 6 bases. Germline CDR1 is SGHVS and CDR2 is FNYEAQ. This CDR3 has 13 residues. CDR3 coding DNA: TGTGCCAGCAGCTTCACTCCGAACACTGAAGCTTTCTTT. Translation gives CASSFTPNTEAFF.

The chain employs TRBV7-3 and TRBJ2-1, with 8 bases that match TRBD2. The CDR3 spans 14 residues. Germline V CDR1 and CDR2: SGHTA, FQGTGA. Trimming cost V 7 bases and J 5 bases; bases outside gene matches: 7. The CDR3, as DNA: TGTGCCAGCACCCAGCGGGGGAAAAACAATGAGCAGTTCTTC. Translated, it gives CASTQRGKNNEQFF. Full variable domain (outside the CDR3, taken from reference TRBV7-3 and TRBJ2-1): GAGVSQTPSNKVTEKGKYVELRCDPISGHTALYWYRQSLGQGPEFLIYFQGTGAADDSGLPNDRFFAVRPEGSVSTLKIQRTERGDSAVYLCASTQRGKNNEQFFGPGTRLTVL.

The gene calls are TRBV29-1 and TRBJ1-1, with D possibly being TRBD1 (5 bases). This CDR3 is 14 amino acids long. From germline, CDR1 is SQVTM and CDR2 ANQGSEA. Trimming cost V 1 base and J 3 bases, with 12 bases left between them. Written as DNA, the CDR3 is TGCAGCGTTGAAGTGAGGGGACGGTACACTGAAGCTTTCTTT. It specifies CSVEVRGRYTEAFF.

This chain's CDR3 is CASSFRDRADEQYF. CDR3 sequence (DNA): TGTGCCAGCAGCTTTAGGGACAGGGCAGATGAGCAGTACTTC. The chain recombines TRBV11-2 with TRBJ2-7; TRBD1 agrees at 9 bases. The CDR3 is 14 residues long. Per the germline V gene, CDR1 is SGHAT and CDR2 is FQNNGV. V gave up 3 bases and J gave up 7 bases; unmatched junction bases: 7.

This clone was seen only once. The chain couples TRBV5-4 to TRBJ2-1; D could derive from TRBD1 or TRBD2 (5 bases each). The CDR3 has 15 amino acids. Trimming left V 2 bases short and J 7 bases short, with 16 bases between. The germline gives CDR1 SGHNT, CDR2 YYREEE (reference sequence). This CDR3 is CASSFGGSGGNEQFF. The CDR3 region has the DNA TGTGCCAGCAGCTTTGGGGGATCAGGCGGGAATGAGCAGTTCTTC.

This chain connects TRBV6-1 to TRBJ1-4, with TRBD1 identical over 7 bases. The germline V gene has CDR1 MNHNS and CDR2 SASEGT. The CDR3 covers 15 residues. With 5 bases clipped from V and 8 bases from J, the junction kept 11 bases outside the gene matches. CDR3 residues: CASSQGQIQGEKLFF. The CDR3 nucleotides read TGTGCCAGCAGTCAGGGACAGATTCAGGGAGAAAAACTGTTTTTT.

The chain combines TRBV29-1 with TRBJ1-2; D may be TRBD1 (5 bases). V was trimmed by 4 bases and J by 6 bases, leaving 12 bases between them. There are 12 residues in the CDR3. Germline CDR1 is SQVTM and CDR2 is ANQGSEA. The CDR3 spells CSVVGGGHGYTF. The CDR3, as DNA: TGCAGCGTTGTCGGGGGAGGGCATGGCTACACCTTC.

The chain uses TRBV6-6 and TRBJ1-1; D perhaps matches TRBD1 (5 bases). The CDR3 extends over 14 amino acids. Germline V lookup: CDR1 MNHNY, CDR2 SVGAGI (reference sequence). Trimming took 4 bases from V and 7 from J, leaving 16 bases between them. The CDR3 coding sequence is TGTGCCAGCAGTTTCTGGACAACCCGGGGTGAAGCTTTCTTT. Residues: CASSFWTTRGEAFF.

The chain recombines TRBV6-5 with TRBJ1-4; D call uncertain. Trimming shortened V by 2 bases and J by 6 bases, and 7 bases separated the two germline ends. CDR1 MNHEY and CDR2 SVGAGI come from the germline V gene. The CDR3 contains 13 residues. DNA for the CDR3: TGTGCCAGCAGTTACGGGGTGGATGAAAAACTGTTTTTT. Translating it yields CASSYGVDEKLFF.

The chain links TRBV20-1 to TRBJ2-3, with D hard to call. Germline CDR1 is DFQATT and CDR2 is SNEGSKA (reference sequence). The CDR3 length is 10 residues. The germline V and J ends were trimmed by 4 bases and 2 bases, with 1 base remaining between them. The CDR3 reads CSATTDTQYF. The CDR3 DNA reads TGCAGTGCTACCACAGATACGCAGTATTTT.

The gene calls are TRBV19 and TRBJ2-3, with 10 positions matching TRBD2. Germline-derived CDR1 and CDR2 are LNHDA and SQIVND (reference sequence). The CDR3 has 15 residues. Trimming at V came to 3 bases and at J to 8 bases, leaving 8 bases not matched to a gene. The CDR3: CASSIAAGGPSTQYF. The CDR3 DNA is TGTGCCAGTAGTATCGCAGCGGGGGGGCCGAGTACGCAGTATTTT.

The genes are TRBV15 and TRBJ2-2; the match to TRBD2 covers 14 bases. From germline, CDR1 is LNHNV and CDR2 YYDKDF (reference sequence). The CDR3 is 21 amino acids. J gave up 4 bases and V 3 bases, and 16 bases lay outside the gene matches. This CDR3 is CATSRHSGLAGAKVGTGELFF. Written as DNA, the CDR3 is TGTGCCACCAGCAGGCATTCGGGACTAGCGGGGGCCAAGGTGGGCACCGGGGAGCTGTTTTTT. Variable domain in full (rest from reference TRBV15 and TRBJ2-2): DAMVIQNPRYQVTQFGKPVTLSCSQTLNHNVMYWYQQKSSQAPKLLFHYYDKDFNNEADTPDNFQSRRPNTSFCFLDIRSPGLGDTAMYLCATSRHSGLAGAKVGTGELFFGEGSRLTVL.

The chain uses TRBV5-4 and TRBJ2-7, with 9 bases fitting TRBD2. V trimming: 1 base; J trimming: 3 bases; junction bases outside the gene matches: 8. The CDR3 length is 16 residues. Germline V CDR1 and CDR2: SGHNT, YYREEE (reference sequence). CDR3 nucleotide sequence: TGTGCCAGCAGCTTGAGGTTAGCGGGGGCTAACTACGAGCAGTACTTC. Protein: CASSLRLAGANYEQYF.

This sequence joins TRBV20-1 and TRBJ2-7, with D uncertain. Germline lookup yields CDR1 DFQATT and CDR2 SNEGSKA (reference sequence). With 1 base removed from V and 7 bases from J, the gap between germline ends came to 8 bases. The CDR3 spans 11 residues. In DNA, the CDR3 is TGCAGTGCTAGAGTGTACGGGGAGCAGTACTTC. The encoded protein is CSARVYGEQYF.

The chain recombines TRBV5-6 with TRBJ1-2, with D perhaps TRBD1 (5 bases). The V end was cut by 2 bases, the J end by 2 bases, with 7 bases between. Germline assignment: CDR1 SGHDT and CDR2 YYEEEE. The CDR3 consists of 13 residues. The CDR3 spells CASSFGANYGYTF. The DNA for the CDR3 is TGTGCCAGCAGCTTTGGGGCCAACTATGGCTACACCTTC.

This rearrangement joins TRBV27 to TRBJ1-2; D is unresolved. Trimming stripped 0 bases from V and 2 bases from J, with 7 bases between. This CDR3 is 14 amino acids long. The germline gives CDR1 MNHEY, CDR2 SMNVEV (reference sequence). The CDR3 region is CASSLSASNYGYTF. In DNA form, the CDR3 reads TGTGCCAGCAGTTTATCCGCTAGCAACTATGGCTACACCTTC.

In nucleotides, the CDR3 is TGTGCCAGCAGCTTAGACGAGAACCCAGTACAGGGGGGCTATGGCTACACCTTC. Translated: CASSLDENPVQGGYGYTF. This sequence joins TRBV11-2 and TRBJ1-2; 8 bases fit TRBD1. The CDR3 extends over 18 amino acids. Germline lookup yields CDR1 SGHAT and CDR2 FQNNGV. V lost 0 bases and J lost 4; bases outside the gene matches: 13.

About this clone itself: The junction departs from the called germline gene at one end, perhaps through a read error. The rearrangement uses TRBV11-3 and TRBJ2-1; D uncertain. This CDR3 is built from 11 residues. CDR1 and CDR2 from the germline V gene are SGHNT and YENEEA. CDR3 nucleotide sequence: TGTGCCAGCAGCTCCGACAATGAGCAGTTCTTC. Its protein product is CASSSDNEQFF.

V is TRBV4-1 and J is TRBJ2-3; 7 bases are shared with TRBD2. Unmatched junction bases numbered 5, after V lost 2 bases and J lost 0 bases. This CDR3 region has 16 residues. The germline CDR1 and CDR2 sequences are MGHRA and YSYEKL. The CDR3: CASSQFERGSTDTQYF. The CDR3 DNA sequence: TGCGCCAGCAGCCAATTCGAGCGGGGTAGCACAGATACGCAGTATTTT.